This TCR beta chain was observed in a study of vaccination and CD4 T cells after COVID-19. Overall study context: Post-vaccine specimens were obtained a median around 79 days after dose two (range 14 to 241).

The Oncomine TCR Beta short-read assay generated sequence data from the DNA of cultured CD4+ T cells. TCRdb itself ran the PCR reads through MiXCR, one entry per CDR3 protein. Among under 20,000 distinct CDR3 sequences listed, 44% were seen once. Time point meaning: late sampling 161 to 241 days after vaccination in a few convalescent patients. Noted treatment: approximately 11-day PBMC culture with coronavirus spike peptide pools or control peptides (ViraFEST assay). Before Alpha, Beta and Delta appeared in the US, convalescents tested positive (March–December 2020). Germline V gives CDR1 MNHNS, CDR2 SASEGT. The CDR3 loop spans 15 amino acids. V gave up 6 bases and J gave up 0 bases; unmatched junction bases: 4. Worth noting for this clonotype: Its target is unknown.

Sequencing used CD4+ T cells from blood, cultured in vitro, obtained about 7 months after SARS-CoV-2 vaccination. This chain connects TRBV6-1 to TRBJ1-3; 8 nucleotides line up with TRBD1. The source is a human donor who had recovered from COVID-19. CDR3 amino acids: CASRRDRNSGNTIYF. The DNA for the CDR3 is TGTGCCAGCAGAAGGGACAGGAACTCTGGAAACACCATATATTTT.